This T cell receptor beta chain stems from a study of T-cell reconstitution after alpha-beta-depleted transplantation in children. Preparing the TCRbeta library involved the use of unique molecular identifiers. TCRdb itself ran the PCR reads through MiXCR, one entry per CDR3 protein. The sample has roughly 15,000 distinct CDR3 sequences, roughly 5.3% seen once. CDR3 length: 14 residues. Germline V gives CDR1 LGHDT, CDR2 YNNKEL (reference sequence). The ends were cut back, 5 bases at V and 1 base at J, with 11 bases in the middle. The sequence was obtained from a boy younger than 18 with acute lymphoblastic leukemia, due to receive a stem cell transplant. The V call is TRBV3-1, the J call TRBJ2-5; the D gene is possibly TRBD1 (6 bases). The sequencing here drew on PBMCs, taken before TCRalphabeta/CD19-depleted stem cell transplant. The CDR3 DNA is TGTGCCAGCAGCAAGAGGACAGTCCAAGAGACCCAGTACTTC. Its translation is CASSKRTVQETQYF.